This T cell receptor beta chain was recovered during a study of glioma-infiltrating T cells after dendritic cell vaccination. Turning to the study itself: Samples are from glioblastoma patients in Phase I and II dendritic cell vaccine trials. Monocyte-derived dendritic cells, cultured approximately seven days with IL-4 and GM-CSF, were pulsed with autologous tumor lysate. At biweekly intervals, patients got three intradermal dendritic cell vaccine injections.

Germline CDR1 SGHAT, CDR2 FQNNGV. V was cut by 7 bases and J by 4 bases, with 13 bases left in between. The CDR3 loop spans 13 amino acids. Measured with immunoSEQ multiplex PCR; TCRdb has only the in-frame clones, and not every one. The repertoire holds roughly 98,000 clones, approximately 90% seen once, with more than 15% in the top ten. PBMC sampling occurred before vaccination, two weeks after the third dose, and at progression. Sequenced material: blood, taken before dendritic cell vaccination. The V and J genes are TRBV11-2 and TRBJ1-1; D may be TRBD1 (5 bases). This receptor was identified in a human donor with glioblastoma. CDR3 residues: CASTWGGSTEAFF. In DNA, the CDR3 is TGTGCCAGCACATGGGGGGGGAGCACTGAAGCTTTCTTT.